This T cell receptor beta chain is from a study of response to subunit inactivated influenza vaccine. This clonotype was seen a few times. TCRdb recomputed calls from the RT-PCR reads with MiXCR, one row per CDR3 protein. Of roughly 150,000 distinct CDR3 sequences in the sample, approximately 10% are singletons; the top ten hold 9.5% to 15%. The CDR3 covers 13 residues. The trim removed 4 bases at V and 9 bases at J, leaving 5 bases unmatched. V usage is TRBV12-3 or TRBV12-4 and J usage is TRBJ2-1; 8 bases agree with TRBD2. The sequence was collected from a middle-aged man who received an inactivated influenza vaccine. The sequences come from non-naive T cells sorted from PBMCs, collected 35 to 45 days after vaccination. CDR3 region: CASSSGAGVEQFF. As DNA, the CDR3 is TGTGCCAGCAGTTCGGGAGCGGGGGTTGAGCAGTTCTTC.